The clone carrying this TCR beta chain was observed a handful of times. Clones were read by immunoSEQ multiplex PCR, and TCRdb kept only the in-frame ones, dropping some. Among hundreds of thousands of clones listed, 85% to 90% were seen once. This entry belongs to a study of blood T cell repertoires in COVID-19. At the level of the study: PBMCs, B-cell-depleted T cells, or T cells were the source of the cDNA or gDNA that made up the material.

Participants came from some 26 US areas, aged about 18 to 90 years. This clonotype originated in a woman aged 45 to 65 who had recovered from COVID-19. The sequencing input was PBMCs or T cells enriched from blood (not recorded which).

The CDR3 reads CASSVGQGVYEQYF. The CDR3, as DNA: TGTGCCAGCAGCGTGGGACAGGGGGTTTACGAGCAGTACTTC. The chain links TRBV5-5 to TRBJ2-7, with 11 bases aligning to TRBD1. V was clipped by 4 bases and J by 4 bases; unmatched bases: 4. Germline V gene sequence: CDR1 SGHKS, CDR2 YYEKEE (reference sequence). This CDR3 has 14 amino acids.